Listed here are 26 T cell receptor beta chains from one sample, sequenced in a study of molecular identifiers for immune sequencing clone quantification. TCRdb re-called the PCR reads with MiXCR, one entry per CDR3 protein. In the table there are approximately 630,000 distinct CDR3 sequences, roughly 23% of which are singletons. Source material: naive CD8+ T cells from blood, with Jurkat cell RNA spiked in. Subset: FACS-sorted CD8+CD4-CCR7+CD45RA+ naive T cells. Source of these receptors: a human donor in good health. Some libraries in this study had Jurkat cell RNA spiked in.

The genes are TRBV12-5 and TRBJ1-4; D not certain. Germline V gene sequence: CDR1 LGHNT, CDR2 FRNRAP. Trimming left V 6 bases short and J 4 bases short, with 12 bases between. This CDR3 is 14 amino acids long. Written as DNA, the CDR3 is TGTGCTAGTGGCCTAACCCAGAATAATGAAAAACTGTTTTTT. Protein sequence: CASGLTQNNEKLFF.

This clonotype was detected many times. The V gene is TRBV7-9, the J gene TRBJ2-3, with D perhaps TRBD1 or TRBD2 (5 bases each). The CDR3 loop spans 16 amino acids. CDR1 is SEHNR and CDR2 is FQNEAQ in the germline V gene (reference sequence). Trimming removed 2 bases at V and 3 bases at J, with 15 bases between. The CDR3 reads CASSLSEGMRTDTQYF. The CDR3, as DNA: TGTGCCAGCAGCTTAAGTGAGGGGATGAGGACAGATACGCAGTATTTT.

Note on this clonotype: The germline gene is not matched at one end of the junction; a read error may be the cause. The rearrangement joins TRBV24-1 to TRBJ2-7; perhaps TRBD2 as D (5 bases). This CDR3 spans 17 amino acids. The germline V gene encodes CDR1 KGHDR and CDR2 SFDVKD. The CDR3 reads CVTSDPGSGVGAYEQYF. The CDR3 DNA sequence: TGTGTCACCAGTGATCCCGGATCGGGCGTGGGAGCCTACGAGCAGTACTTC.

Notes on this clonotype: A much more abundant neighbour one base away suggests this may be a read error. This rearrangement joins TRBV27 to TRBJ1-4; 10 nucleotides agree with TRBD1. Germline values: CDR1 MNHEY, CDR2 SMNVEV (reference sequence). Trimming removed 6 bases from V and 8 bases from J; junction bases left unmatched: 12. The CDR3 is made up of 16 amino acids. The CDR3 protein is CASRSRWTGGPEKLFF. CDR3 sequence (DNA): TGTGCCAGCAGATCACGGTGGACAGGGGGACCCGAAAAACTGTTTTTT.

As to this clonotype: This may be a read error, as it is one base from a much larger clone. The rearrangement joins TRBV29-1 to TRBJ2-7; tentatively, D is TRBD2 (5 bases). This CDR3 region has 13 residues. Germline-derived CDR1 and CDR2 are SQVTM and ANQGSEA. The chain's CDR3 is CSVGGEGYYEQHF. In DNA form, the CDR3 reads TGCAGCGTTGGGGGAGAGGGTTACTACGAGCAGCACTTC.

This clonotype was found a few times. The genes are TRBV6-5 and TRBJ2-1, with no clear D. Germline lookup yields CDR1 MNHEY and CDR2 SVGAGI. V lost 2 bases, J lost 0 bases, and 11 bases lay in between. The CDR3 covers 16 residues. The CDR3 protein is CASSYGDSSSYNEQFF. The CDR3 region has the DNA TGTGCCAGCAGTTACGGAGACTCAAGCTCCTACAATGAGCAGTTCTTC.

This clonotype was counted a few times. This chain connects TRBV29-1 to TRBJ2-4; 7 nucleotides agree with TRBD2. The V gene end was trimmed by 6 bases and the J gene end by 3 bases; junction bases not matched to a gene: 11. CDR3 length: 15 residues. CDR1 is SQVTM, CDR2 ANQGSEA, per germline. CDR3 sequence reads: CSVTSGEWGKNIQYF. In nucleotides, the CDR3 is TGCAGCGTGACCAGCGGGGAGTGGGGCAAAAACATTCAGTACTTC. Full variable domain (outside the CDR3, taken from reference TRBV29-1 and TRBJ2-4): SAVISQKPSRDICQRGTSLTIQCQVDSQVTMMFWYRQQPGQSLTLIATANQGSEATYESGFVIDKFPISRPNLTFSTLTVSNMSPEDSSIYLCSVTSGEWGKNIQYFGAGTRLSVL.

The chain carries TRBV12-3 or TRBV12-4 and TRBJ2-5; D ambiguous. The CDR3 consists of 14 residues. Trimming took 6 bases from V and 1 from J, leaving 12 bases between them. The CDR3 DNA follows: TGTGCCAGCAGCCCAATCAGGACCCAAGAGACCCAGTACTTC. It specifies CASSPIRTQETQYF.

This clonotype came up once. The genes are TRBV9 and TRBJ2-1, with 10 bases aligning to TRBD2. Germline V gene sequence: CDR1 SGDLS, CDR2 YYNGEE. Losses at the gene ends were 3 bases for V and 6 bases for J; bases not matched to a gene: 6. The CDR3 loop spans 15 amino acids. CDR3 sequence (DNA): TGTGCCAGCAGCGGACCAGCGGGAGGGATCAATGAGCAGTTCTTC. Protein sequence: CASSGPAGGINEQFF.

Comments on this clonotype: No conserved phenylalanine or tryptophan ends this CDR3, so it is likely a read error. The rearrangement links TRBV6-2 or TRBV6-3 to TRBJ2-7; D gene unclear. V lost 6 bases and J lost 3, with 6 bases in between. Germline V gives CDR1 MNHEY, CDR2 SVGEGT. The CDR3 covers 11 residues. Here the CDR3 DNA reads TGTGCCAGCAGGGCCGGCTACGAGCAGTACTCC. Translated: CASRAGYEQYS.

The chain has TRBV4-1 and TRBJ1-2; tentatively, D is TRBD1 (6 bases). From germline, CDR1 is MGHRA and CDR2 YSYEKL. CDR3 size: 16 residues. Trimming shortened V by 0 bases and J by 2 bases, and 13 bases separated the two germline ends. The CDR3 spells CASSQDGTGYNYGYTF. The CDR3 DNA is TGCGCCAGCAGCCAAGATGGAACAGGGTACAACTATGGCTACACCTTC.

This clonotype was counted once. Being one base from a much bigger clone, this may be a read error. V is TRBV7-6 and J is TRBJ2-6; D remains ambiguous. Germline V gives CDR1 SGHVS, CDR2 FNYEAQ. The CDR3 runs to 17 residues. CDR3 sequence: CTSSLANVHSGANVLTF. CDR3 bases: TGTACCAGCAGCTTAGCTAATGTTCACTCTGGGGCCAACGTCCTGACTTTC.

The V gene is TRBV24-1, the J gene TRBJ2-5, with D unclear. The germline gives CDR1 KGHDR, CDR2 SFDVKD. The CDR3 totals 14 residues. V shed 4 bases and J shed 0 bases, with 8 bases lying between them. The CDR3 protein is CATSENSYQETQYF. The CDR3 bases are TGTGCCACCAGTGAGAACTCGTACCAAGAGACCCAGTACTTC.

V gene TRBV15 combines with J gene TRBJ2-2, with D possibly being TRBD1 (8 bases). The CDR3 loop spans 16 amino acids. V lost 3 bases and J 1 base, leaving 12 bases between the germline ends. Germline V gives CDR1 LNHNV, CDR2 YYDKDF (reference sequence). DNA for the CDR3: TGTGCCACCAGCAGGGGGGGGACAGGGAACACCGGGGAGCTGTTTTTT. This translates into CATSRGGTGNTGELFF.

This clonotype was detected a few times. V gene TRBV12-3 or TRBV12-4 combines with J gene TRBJ2-5; D is possibly TRBD2 (5 bases). Trimming took 6 bases from V and 1 from J, leaving 9 bases between them. The CDR3 contains 13 residues. The DNA of the CDR3 is TGTGCCAGCAGACTCCGGGGCCAAGAGACCCAGTACTTC. Encoded protein: CASRLRGQETQYF.

This clonotype was detected a few times. This chain joins TRBV4-1 and TRBJ1-1, with 8 bases matching TRBD1. The length of the CDR3 is 17 residues. With V trimmed by 4 bases and J by 1 base, 11 bases remained unmatched. CDR1 is MGHRA and CDR2 is YSYEKL in the germline V gene. This CDR3 is CASSLDQGARGNTEAFF. The CDR3 bases are TGCGCCAGCAGCCTCGACCAGGGGGCGCGAGGGAACACTGAAGCTTTCTTT.

Ten or more counts support this clonotype. V and J are TRBV7-9 and TRBJ2-5, with D possibly matching TRBD2 (5 bases). The CDR3 contains 16 residues. The ends were cut back, 5 bases at V and 4 bases at J, with 20 bases in the middle. Germline CDR1 SEHNR, CDR2 FQNEAQ (reference sequence). The CDR3 loop is CASSRQDDGLGETQYF. In DNA, the CDR3 is TGTGCCAGCAGCCGGCAGGATGACGGACTTGGAGAGACCCAGTACTTC. Variable domain in full (rest from reference TRBV7-9 and TRBJ2-5): DTGVSQNPRHKITKRGQNVTFRCDPISEHNRLYWYRQTLGQGPEFLTYFQNEAQLEKSRLLSDRFSAERPKGSFSTLEIQRTEQGDSAMYLCASSRQDDGLGETQYFGPGTRLLVL.

This clonotype showed up just a few times. J is TRBJ1-4 and V is TRBV12-3 or TRBV12-4, with a tentative D call TRBD1 (6 bases). The V end lost 6 bases, the J end lost 7 bases, and 15 bases lay between the germline ends. The CDR3 consists of 14 residues. The DNA for the CDR3 is TGTGCCAGCAGCATGGACAGCAACAGTGAAAAACTGTTTTTT. Translating gives CASSMDSNSEKLFF.

This clonotype was seen a few times. The chain employs TRBV5-1 and TRBJ2-2; no definite D call. The V end lost 1 base, the J end lost 0 bases, and 10 bases lay between the germline ends. Per germline, CDR1 SGHRS and CDR2 YFSETQ. The CDR3 sequence is 16 residues long. The CDR3 sequence: CASSLYTSANTGELFF. In DNA form, the CDR3 reads TGCGCCAGCAGCTTGTATACCAGCGCGAACACCGGGGAGCTGTTTTTT.

The V call is TRBV6-5, the J call TRBJ2-3; possibly TRBD2 for D (6 bases). The CDR3 is made up of 16 amino acids. In germline, CDR1 is MNHEY, CDR2 SVGAGI. Trimming shortened V by 2 bases and J by 7 bases, and 19 bases separated the two germline ends. The CDR3 here is CASSYGVGGSGNTQYF. The DNA for the CDR3 is TGTGCCAGCAGTTACGGGGTCGGGGGATCGGGGAATACGCAGTATTTT.

This clonotype was counted ten times or more. The chain's CDR3 is CASSLAGTTDTQYF. The CDR3 nucleotides are TGTGCCAGCAGCTTAGCCGGGACCACAGATACGCAGTATTTT. The V call is TRBV14, the J call TRBJ2-3; D possibly matches TRBD1 or TRBD2 (5 bases each). The CDR3 contains 14 residues. The V end lost 5 bases, the J end lost 2 bases, and 11 bases lay between the germline ends. The germline gives CDR1 SGHDN, CDR2 FVKESK.

This clonotype has a count of ten or more. The chain joins TRBV12-3 or TRBV12-4 to TRBJ2-7; D is uncertain. With 3 bases removed from V and 2 bases from J, the gap between germline ends came to 5 bases. CDR3 length equals 12 residues. CDR3 coding DNA: TGTGCCAGCAGTTTGAGGCCCTACGAGCAGTACTTC. The encoded protein is CASSLRPYEQYF.

A note on this clonotype: Sequence at one end of the junction differs from germline and may be a read error. The rearrangement links TRBV6-5 to TRBJ1-5, with 7 bases lining up with TRBD1. Germline CDR1 MNHEY, CDR2 SVGAGI. The CDR3 has 14 amino acids. Here the CDR3 DNA reads TGTGCCAGCAGTTTCTCAGGACAGGCGCAGCCCCAGCATTTC. Its protein is CASSFSGQAQPQHF.

This clonotype was counted a few times. The chain joins TRBV6-5 to TRBJ2-1; 10 bases match TRBD1. The junction had 6 bases not matched to a gene; V was cut back by 2 bases and J by 8 bases. The CDR3 is 15 residues long. Germline lookup yields CDR1 MNHEY and CDR2 SVGAGI. DNA of the CDR3: TGTGCCAGCAGTTACCTAGGACAGGGGGTGGATGAGCAGTTCTTC. It is translated as CASSYLGQGVDEQFF.

This chain uses TRBV7-9 with TRBJ2-5; TRBD1 matches 7 bases. The CDR3 has 15 residues. Germline V lookup: CDR1 SEHNR, CDR2 FQNEAQ (reference sequence). Trimming took 1 base from V and 4 from J; bases not matched to a gene: 6. The DNA for the CDR3 is TGTGCCAGCAGCTTAGAGGGGACAGCCGGAGAGACCCAGTACTTC. The encoded protein is CASSLEGTAGETQYF.

The table lists this clonotype with a few counts. A much larger clone sits a single nucleotide away, making a read error possible. V and J are TRBV6-6 and TRBJ2-7; D is undetermined. Trimming pared 0 bases from V and 0 bases from J, leaving 9 bases between. The CDR3 totals 15 residues. Looked up from germline, CDR1 is MNHNY and CDR2 is SVGAGI (reference sequence). CDR3 amino acids: CASSYSMASSYEQYF. CDR3 DNA sequence: TGTGCCAGCAGTTACTCGATGGCCAGCTCCTACGAGCAGTACTTC.